This passage covers 9 T cell receptor beta chains from one sample sequenced in a study of blood T cell repertoires in COVID-19. Here immunoSEQ multiplex PCR was the method, and the copy in TCRdb shows in-frame clones only, minus some. Here the sample spans about 240,000 clones, roughly nine tenths being singletons. What was sequenced was peripheral blood. The source is a man aged 55 to 70 who had recovered from COVID-19.

The chain links TRBV28 to TRBJ1-5; D ambiguous. The CDR3 runs to 12 residues. The germline V gene has CDR1 MDHEN and CDR2 SYDVKM. V lost 5 bases and J 3 bases, leaving 5 bases between the germline ends. CDR3 loop: CASSPLNQPQHF. The CDR3 DNA reads TGTGCCAGCAGTCCCCTCAATCAGCCCCAGCATTTT.

This chain connects TRBV5-5 to TRBJ1-3, with 7 bases identical to TRBD1. CDR3 length: 16 amino acids. Trimming at V came to 4 bases and at J to 3 bases, leaving 10 bases not matched to a gene. CDR1 is SGHKS and CDR2 is YYEKEE in the germline V gene (reference sequence). The CDR3 DNA is TGTGCCAGCAGCGTCGGGACAGTCTCGTTTGGAAACACCATATATTTT. Its translation is CASSVGTVSFGNTIYF.

V usage is TRBV6-5 and J usage is TRBJ1-3; D may be TRBD1 (5 bases). There are 15 residues in the CDR3. The ends were cut back, 6 bases at V and 0 bases at J, with 12 bases in the middle. Germline V gene lookup returns CDR1 MNHEY and CDR2 SVGAGI. In DNA form, the CDR3 reads TGTGCCAGCAGCCGACAGTATTACTCTGGAAACACCATATATTTT. Encoded protein: CASSRQYYSGNTIYF.

The chain combines TRBV3-1 (or the pseudogene TRBV3-2) with TRBJ2-7, with TRBD1 matching 7 bases. Germline V lookup: CDR1 LGHDT, CDR2 YNNKEL (reference sequence). The CDR3 sequence is 14 residues long. V was pared by 1 base and J by 6 bases, with 6 bases of the junction left unmatched. This CDR3 reads CASSQGHTGVEQYF. The CDR3 region has the DNA TGTGCCAGCAGCCAAGGCCATACAGGGGTCGAGCAGTACTTC.

The V call is TRBV6-1, the J call TRBJ2-3; 8 bases line up with TRBD2. V lost 1 base and J lost 5; bases outside the gene matches: 11. Germline lookup yields CDR1 MNHNS and CDR2 SASEGT. The CDR3 is 17 amino acids. CDR3 sequence: CASSEGVGSGGGDTQYF. The CDR3 nucleotides are TGTGCCAGCAGTGAAGGAGTTGGAAGCGGGGGCGGAGATACGCAGTATTTT.

V usage is TRBV2 and J usage is TRBJ2-3; 7 positions agree with TRBD1. This CDR3 is built from 13 residues. J was trimmed by 0 bases and V by 9 bases; bases with no gene match: 3. The germline V gene has CDR1 SNHLY and CDR2 FYNNEI. The CDR3 here is CARGQRSTDTQYF. CDR3 nucleotide sequence: TGTGCCAGGGGACAGCGAAGCACAGATACGCAGTATTTT.

CDR3 sequence reads: CASSPFRGRVKLFF. The CDR3 nucleotides read TGTGCCAGCAGCCCTTTTCGGGGGAGGGTAAAACTGTTTTTT. The chain recombines TRBV3-1 (or the pseudogene TRBV3-2) with TRBJ1-4; TRBD1 might be the D (5 bases). V lost 4 bases and J 10 bases, leaving 16 bases between the germline ends. The germline V gene encodes CDR1 LGHDT and CDR2 YNNKEL (reference sequence). This CDR3 comprises 14 residues.

This chain connects TRBV3-1 (or the pseudogene TRBV3-2) to TRBJ2-1; 12 bases are shared with TRBD1. CDR1 is LGHDT, CDR2 YNNKEL, per germline (reference sequence). The CDR3 has 15 residues. V gave up 2 bases and J gave up 10 bases; unmatched junction bases: 6. The CDR3 reads CASSQLGQGAGEQFF. CDR3 DNA sequence: TGTGCCAGCAGCCAATTGGGACAGGGGGCAGGGGAGCAGTTCTTC.

J is TRBJ2-1 and V is TRBV13, with TRBD2 matching over 7 bases. The junction had 6 bases not matched to a gene; V was cut back by 3 bases and J by 1 base. Germline CDR1 reads PRHDT; CDR2 reads FYEKMQ (reference sequence). The CDR3 is made up of 16 amino acids. DNA of the CDR3: TGTGCCAGCAGCTTTAAGCTAGCGGCGTCCTACAATGAGCAGTTCTTC. The encoded protein is CASSFKLAASYNEQFF.